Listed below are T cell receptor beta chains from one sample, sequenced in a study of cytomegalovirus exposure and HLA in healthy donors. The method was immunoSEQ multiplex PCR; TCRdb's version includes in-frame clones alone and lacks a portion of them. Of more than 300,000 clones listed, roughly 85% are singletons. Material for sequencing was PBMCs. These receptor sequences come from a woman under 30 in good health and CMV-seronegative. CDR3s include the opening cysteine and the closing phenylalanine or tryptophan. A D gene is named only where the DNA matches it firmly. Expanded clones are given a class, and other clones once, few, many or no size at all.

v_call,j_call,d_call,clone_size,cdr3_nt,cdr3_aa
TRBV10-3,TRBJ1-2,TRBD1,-,TGTGCCATCAGTGAGGTAGGGGGCTCCTATGGCTACACCTTC,CAISEVGGSYGYTF
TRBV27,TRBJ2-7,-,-,TGTGCCAGCAGTGGACAGCGCGACGAGCAGTACTTC,CASSGQRDEQYF
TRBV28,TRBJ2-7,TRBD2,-,TGTGCCAGCAGTTTAACTAGCGGGGAGCAGTACTTC,CASSLTSGEQYF
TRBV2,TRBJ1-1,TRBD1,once,TGTGCCAGCAGTTACCTCGGGACAGGGGGTGAAGCTTTCTTT,CASSYLGTGGEAFF
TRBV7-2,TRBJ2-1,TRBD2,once,TGTGCCAGCAGCCAGGGACTAGCGGGCTACAATGAGCAGTTCTTC,CASSQGLAGYNEQFF
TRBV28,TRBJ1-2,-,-,TGTGCCAGCAGTTTACAACCGCAGGGGACCGCTAACTATGGCTACACCTTC,CASSLQPQGTANYGYTF
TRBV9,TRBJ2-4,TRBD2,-,TGTGCCAGCAGCGTAGGTAGCGGGAGTATTCAGTACTTC,CASSVGSGSIQYF
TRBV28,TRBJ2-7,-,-,TGTGCCAGCAGGCTCACAGGGAGCTACGAGCAGTACTTC,CASRLTGSYEQYF
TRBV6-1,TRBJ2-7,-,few,TGTGCCACCCGAGGACAGCCGCCCCCCTACGAGCAGTACTTC,CATRGQPPPYEQYF
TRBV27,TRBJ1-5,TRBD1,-,TGTGCCAGCAGTCCCGGGACAGGGGTAGGTCAGCCCCAGCATTTT,CASSPGTGVGQPQHF
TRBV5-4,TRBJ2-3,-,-,TGTGCCAGCAGCTTGGCGGAGGGCACAGATACGCAGTATTTT,CASSLAEGTDTQYF
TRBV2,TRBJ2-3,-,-,TGTGCCAGCAGTGATATCCTACGCACAGATACGCAGTATTTT,CASSDILRTDTQYF
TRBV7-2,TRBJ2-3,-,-,TGTGCCAGCAGCTCCTATCAGGGAACGCAGTATTTT,CASSSYQGTQYF
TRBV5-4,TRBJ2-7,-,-,TGTGCCAGCAGCTTGTCTGGAAGGACATCCTACGAGCAGTACTTC,CASSLSGRTSYEQYF
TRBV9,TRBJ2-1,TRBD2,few,TGTGCCAGCAGCGTAGATAGTAGCGGGCGCGCCAATGAGCAGTTCTTC,CASSVDSSGRANEQFF
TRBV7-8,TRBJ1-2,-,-,TGTGCCAGCAGCTCCCCGTGGGCAGAACGGAACTATGGCTACACCTTC,CASSSPWAERNYGYTF
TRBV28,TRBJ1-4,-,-,TGTGCCAGCAGTTCCGGGATTGCGGCTAATGAAAAACTGTTTTTT,CASSSGIAANEKLFF
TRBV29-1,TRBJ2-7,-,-,TGCAGCGTTGAAGGAGCTACCTACGAGCAGTACTTC,CSVEGATYEQYF
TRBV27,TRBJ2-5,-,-,TGTGCCAGCAGTTTAGCGGGACACCAAGAGACCCAGTACTTC,CASSLAGHQETQYF
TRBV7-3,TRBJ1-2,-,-,TGTGCCAGCAGCTTAAGAGAGCATGGCTACACCTTC,CASSLREHGYTF
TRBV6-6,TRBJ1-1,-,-,TGTGCCACCACATTTAAAGCTGAAGCTTTCTTT,CATTFKAEAFF
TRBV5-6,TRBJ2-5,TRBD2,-,TGTGCCAGCCATCCTAGCGGCCAAGAGACCCAGTACTTC,CASHPSGQETQYF
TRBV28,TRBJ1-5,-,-,TGTGCCAGCAGTTTATCCCCTTCTCCTCAGCCCCAGCATTTT,CASSLSPSPQPQHF